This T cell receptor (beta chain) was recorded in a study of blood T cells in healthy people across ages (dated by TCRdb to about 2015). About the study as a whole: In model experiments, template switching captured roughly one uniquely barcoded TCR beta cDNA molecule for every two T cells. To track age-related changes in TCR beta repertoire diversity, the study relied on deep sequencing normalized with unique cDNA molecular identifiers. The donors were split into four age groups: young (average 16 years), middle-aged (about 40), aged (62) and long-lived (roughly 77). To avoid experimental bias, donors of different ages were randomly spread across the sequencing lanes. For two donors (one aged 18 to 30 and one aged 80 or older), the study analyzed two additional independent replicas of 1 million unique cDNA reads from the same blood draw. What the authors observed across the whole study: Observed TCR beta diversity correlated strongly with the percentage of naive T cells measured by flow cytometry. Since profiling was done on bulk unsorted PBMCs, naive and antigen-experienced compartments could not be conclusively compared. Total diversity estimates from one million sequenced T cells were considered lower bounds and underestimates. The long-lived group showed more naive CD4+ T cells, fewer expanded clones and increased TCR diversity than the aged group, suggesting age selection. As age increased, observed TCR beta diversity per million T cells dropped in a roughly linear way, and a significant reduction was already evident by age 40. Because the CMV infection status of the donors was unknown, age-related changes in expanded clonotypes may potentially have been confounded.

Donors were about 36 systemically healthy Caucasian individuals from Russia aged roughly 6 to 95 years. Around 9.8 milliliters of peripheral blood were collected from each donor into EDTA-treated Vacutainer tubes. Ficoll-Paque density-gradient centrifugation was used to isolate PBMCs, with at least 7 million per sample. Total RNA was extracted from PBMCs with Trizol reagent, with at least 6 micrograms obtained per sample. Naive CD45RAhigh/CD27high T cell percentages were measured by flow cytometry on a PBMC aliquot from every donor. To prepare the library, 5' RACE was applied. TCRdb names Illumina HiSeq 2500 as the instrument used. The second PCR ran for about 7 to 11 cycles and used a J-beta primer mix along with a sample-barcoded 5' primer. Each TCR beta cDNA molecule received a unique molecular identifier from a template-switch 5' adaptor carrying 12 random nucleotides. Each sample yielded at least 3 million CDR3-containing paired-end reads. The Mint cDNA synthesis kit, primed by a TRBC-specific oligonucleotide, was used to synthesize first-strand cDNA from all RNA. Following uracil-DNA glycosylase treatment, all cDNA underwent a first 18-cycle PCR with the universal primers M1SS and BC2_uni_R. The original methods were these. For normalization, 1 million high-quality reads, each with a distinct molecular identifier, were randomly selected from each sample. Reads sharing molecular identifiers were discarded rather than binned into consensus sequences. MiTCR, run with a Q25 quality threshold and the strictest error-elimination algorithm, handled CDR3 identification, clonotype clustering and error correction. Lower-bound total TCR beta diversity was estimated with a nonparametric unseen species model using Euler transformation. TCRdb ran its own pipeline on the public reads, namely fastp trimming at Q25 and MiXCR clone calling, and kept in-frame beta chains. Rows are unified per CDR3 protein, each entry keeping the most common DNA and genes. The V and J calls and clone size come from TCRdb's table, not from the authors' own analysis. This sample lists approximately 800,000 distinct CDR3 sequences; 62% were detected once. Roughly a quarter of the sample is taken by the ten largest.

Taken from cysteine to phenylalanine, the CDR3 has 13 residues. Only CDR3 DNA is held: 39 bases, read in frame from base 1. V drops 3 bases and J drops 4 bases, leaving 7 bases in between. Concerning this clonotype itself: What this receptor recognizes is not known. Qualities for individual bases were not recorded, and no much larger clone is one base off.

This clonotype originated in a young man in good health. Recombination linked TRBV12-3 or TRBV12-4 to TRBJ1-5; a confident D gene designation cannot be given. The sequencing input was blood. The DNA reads TGTGCCAGCAGTTTGCGGGAAAATCAGCCCCAGCATTTT. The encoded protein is CASSLRENQPQHF.